These 21 T cell receptor beta chains originate from one sample sequenced in a study of blood T cell repertoires in COVID-19. The method was immunoSEQ multiplex PCR; TCRdb's version includes in-frame clones alone and lacks a portion of them. The data hold about 250,000 clones, with about 90% observed a single time. The specimen was peripheral blood. The receptors derive from a man older than 75 with acute or convalescent COVID-19.

This rearrangement joins TRBV5-5 to TRBJ2-7; perhaps TRBD1 as D (6 bases). V lost 0 bases and J 3 bases, leaving 10 bases between the germline ends. CDR1 SGHKS and CDR2 YYEKEE come from the germline V gene (reference sequence). This CDR3 spans 14 amino acids. CDR3 nucleotide sequence: TGTGCCAGCAGCTTGGTGCAGGGGCACTACGAGCAGTACTTC. Amino acid sequence: CASSLVQGHYEQYF.

The CDR3 region is CASRITSGRPDTQYF. In nucleotides, the CDR3 is TGTGCCAGCAGGATCACTAGCGGGAGACCAGATACGCAGTATTTT. This chain joins TRBV28 and TRBJ2-3; 11 nucleotides line up with TRBD2. The V gene's germline CDR1 is MDHEN and CDR2 SYDVKM. The CDR3 is 15 amino acids. Trimming at V came to 6 bases and at J to 4 bases, leaving 6 bases not matched to a gene.

The rearrangement joins TRBV28 to TRBJ2-1; 8 positions match TRBD2. V shed 6 bases and J 5 bases; nucleotides not matched to a gene: 12. CDR1 is MDHEN, CDR2 SYDVKM, per germline. This CDR3 has 16 residues. The CDR3 bases are TGTGCCAGCAGCAACGACAAGCGGGAGACTAACAATGAGCAGTTCTTC. The encoded protein is CASSNDKRETNNEQFF.

J is TRBJ1-6 and V is TRBV18; the D gene is possibly TRBD1 (5 bases). Germline V CDR1 and CDR2: KGHSH, LQKENI. The CDR3 covers 15 residues. With 2 bases removed from V and 5 bases from J, the gap between germline ends came to 10 bases. CDR3 region: CASSPGRQHNSPLHF. CDR3 coding DNA: TGTGCCAGCTCACCAGGGCGACAGCATAATTCACCCCTCCACTTT.

CDR3 loop: CAINRGERGIDTQYF. The CDR3 DNA is TGTGCCATCAATCGAGGGGAGCGGGGTATAGATACGCAGTATTTT. The chain uses TRBV10-3 and TRBJ2-3, with 7 bases that match TRBD2. Germline CDR1 and CDR2: ENHRY and SYGVKD. This CDR3 contains 15 residues. The V and J ends lost 7 bases and 5 bases, in that order; junction bases with no gene match: 12.

The chain carries TRBV9 and TRBJ2-5; D possibly corresponds to TRBD2 (8 bases). Trimming left V 4 bases short and J 2 bases short, with 27 bases between. The CDR3 has 19 residues. Germline V gene sequence: CDR1 SGDLS, CDR2 YYNGEE. This CDR3 is CASSPGGTDPYSSQETQYF. The CDR3 nucleotides are TGTGCCAGCAGCCCGGGAGGGACAGACCCTTACTCAAGTCAAGAGACCCAGTACTTC. Drawing the rest from reference TRBV9 and TRBJ2-5, the complete variable domain is DSGVTQTPKHLITATGQRVTLRCSPRSGDLSVYWYQQSLDQGLQFLIQYYNGEERAKGNILERFSAQQFPDLHSELNLSSLELGDSALYFCASSPGGTDPYSSQETQYFGPGTRLLVL.

The CDR3 protein is CASSQDSGGARETQYF. The CDR3 bases are TGTGCCAGCAGCCAAGATAGCGGGGGGGCTCGAGAGACCCAGTACTTC. This chain uses TRBV4-2 with TRBJ2-5; 11 nucleotides agree with TRBD2. CDR3 length equals 16 residues. V was pared by 0 bases and J by 4 bases, with 4 bases of the junction left unmatched. Per the germline V gene, CDR1 is LGHNA and CDR2 is YNFKEQ.

This clone appeared once. The rearrangement links TRBV19 to TRBJ1-5; 9 bases are a match to TRBD1. The CDR3 covers 14 residues. Germline trimming cut 4 bases from V and 7 bases from J; bases unmatched to any gene: 5. Per the germline V gene, CDR1 is LNHDA and CDR2 is SQIVND (reference sequence). The CDR3: CASSNTGGGQPQHF. The CDR3 DNA follows: TGTGCCAGTAGTAATACAGGGGGCGGACAGCCCCAGCATTTT.

This sequence joins TRBV14 and TRBJ2-7, with D tentatively TRBD2 (5 bases). V was pared by 4 bases and J by 6 bases, with 10 bases between. The CDR3 spans 12 residues. CDR1 SGHDN and CDR2 FVKESK come from the germline V gene. In nucleotides, the CDR3 is TGTGCCAGCAGCCTTACTAGTGTCGAGCAGTACTTC. This sequence encodes CASSLTSVEQYF.

This rearrangement joins TRBV3-1 (or the pseudogene TRBV3-2) to TRBJ1-3; TRBD1 matches at 8 bases. The germline gives CDR1 LGHDT, CDR2 YNNKEL (reference sequence). The CDR3 runs to 13 residues. Germline trimming cut 7 bases from V and 2 bases from J; bases unmatched to any gene: 1. CDR3 region: CASKTGAGNTIYF. The CDR3 DNA follows: TGTGCCAGCAAGACAGGGGCTGGAAACACCATATATTTT.

This chain links TRBV11-2 with TRBJ2-3, with no clear D. The V gene lost 5 bases and the J gene lost 2 bases, with 20 bases spanning the gap. Per the germline V gene, CDR1 is SGHAT and CDR2 is FQNNGV. The CDR3 consists of 17 residues. CDR3 sequence: CASSIKRLHLDTDTQYF. CDR3 DNA: TGTGCCAGCAGCATAAAGAGACTTCATCTTGACACAGATACGCAGTATTTT.

The chain carries TRBV11-2 and TRBJ1-3; possible D gene TRBD1, 6 bases. The CDR3 is 17 amino acids. Trimming took off 5 bases at V and 0 bases at J, with 17 bases between the two ends. Germline V lookup: CDR1 SGHAT, CDR2 FQNNGV. CDR3 nucleotide sequence: TGTGCCAGCAGCCCAAGGACAGAAAACTTCTCTGGAAACACCATATATTTT. Translation gives CASSPRTENFSGNTIYF.

The chain joins TRBV4-3 to TRBJ2-3; weak D call: TRBD2 (6 bases). CDR1 is LGHNA and CDR2 is YSLEER in the germline V gene. The CDR3 runs to 14 residues. V lost 0 bases and J lost 5, with 9 bases in between. The CDR3 bases are TGCGCCAGCAGCCAAGACGGGGGAGGAGATACGCAGTATTTT. Protein product: CASSQDGGGDTQYF.

The chain carries TRBV4-3 and TRBJ1-5, with 8 bases identical to TRBD1. CDR3 size: 15 residues. Trimming cost V 0 bases and J 7 bases; bases outside gene matches: 5. CDR1 is LGHNA and CDR2 is YSLEER in the germline V gene. In nucleotides, the CDR3 is TGCGCCAGCAGCCAAGATTTCAGGGGGCACCAGCCCCAGCATTTT. Translated, it gives CASSQDFRGHQPQHF.

This chain connects TRBV27 to TRBJ1-1; D unclear. This CDR3 is built from 13 residues. V lost 3 bases and J lost 1, with 6 bases in between. Looked up from germline, CDR1 is MNHEY and CDR2 is SMNVEV (reference sequence). CDR3 sequence reads: CASSFHGNTEAFF. For the CDR3, the DNA is TGTGCCAGCAGTTTTCACGGGAACACTGAAGCTTTCTTT.

The genes are TRBV5-1 and TRBJ2-3; the D gene is possibly TRBD1 (6 bases). Germline CDR1 and CDR2: SGHRS and YFSETQ. The length of the CDR3 is 14 residues. The V end lost 3 bases, the J end lost 2 bases, and 10 bases lay between the germline ends. The chain's CDR3 is CASSSDSYTDTQYF. Here the CDR3 DNA reads TGCGCCAGCAGCTCGGACAGCTACACAGATACGCAGTATTTT.

This chain joins TRBV4-3 and TRBJ2-1, with D maybe TRBD2 (6 bases). The CDR3 contains 15 residues. V was trimmed by 0 bases and J by 6 bases, leaving 12 bases between them. Germline CDR1 and CDR2: LGHNA and YSLEER. CDR3 protein: CASSQDGGASNEQFF. In nucleotides, the CDR3 is TGCGCCAGCAGCCAAGACGGGGGAGCCTCCAATGAGCAGTTCTTC.

This clone was counted once. This rearrangement joins TRBV6-2 or TRBV6-3 to TRBJ1-5, with D unclear. This CDR3 has 17 amino acids. Germline assignment: CDR1 MNHEY and CDR2 SVGEGT. V lost 2 bases, J lost 0 bases, and 14 bases lay in between. In DNA, the CDR3 is TGTGCCAGCAGTTACGCACAGACGGATTATAGCAATCAGCCCCAGCATTTT. Translating it yields CASSYAQTDYSNQPQHF.

The rearrangement joins TRBV5-1 to TRBJ1-5; TRBD1 aligns across 7 bases. The germline V gene has CDR1 SGHRS and CDR2 YFSETQ. V shed 4 bases, J shed 6 bases, and the junction held 10 bases outside the gene matches. CDR3 size: 15 residues. Here the CDR3 reads CASSPGQTYGQPQHF. In DNA form, the CDR3 reads TGCGCCAGCAGCCCGGGACAGACTTATGGTCAGCCCCAGCATTTT. The full variable domain, in which reference TRBV5-1 and TRBJ1-5 provide the parts outside the CDR3, is KAGVTQTPRYLIKTRGQQVTLSCSPISGHRSVSWYQQTPGQGLQFLFEYFSETQRNKGNFPGRFSGRQFSNSRSEMNVSTLELGDSALYLCASSPGQTYGQPQHFGDGTRLSIL.

The chain links TRBV4-1 to TRBJ1-3; D unresolved. This CDR3 is built from 13 residues. With 1 base removed from V and 8 bases from J, the gap between germline ends came to 9 bases. The germline gives CDR1 MGHRA, CDR2 YSYEKL. Here the CDR3 reads CASSQAGGHTIYF. Written as DNA, the CDR3 is TGCGCCAGCAGCCAAGCCGGCGGCCACACCATATATTTT.

The rearrangement uses TRBV7-2 and TRBJ1-5, with D uncertain. From germline, CDR1 is SGHTA and CDR2 FQGNSA. The CDR3 loop spans 13 amino acids. Trimming pared 0 bases from V and 14 bases from J, leaving 14 bases between. CDR3 in DNA: TGTGCCAGCAGCTTAGCCCTGGGCCCTGGAAAGCATTTT. This translates into CASSLALGPGKHF.